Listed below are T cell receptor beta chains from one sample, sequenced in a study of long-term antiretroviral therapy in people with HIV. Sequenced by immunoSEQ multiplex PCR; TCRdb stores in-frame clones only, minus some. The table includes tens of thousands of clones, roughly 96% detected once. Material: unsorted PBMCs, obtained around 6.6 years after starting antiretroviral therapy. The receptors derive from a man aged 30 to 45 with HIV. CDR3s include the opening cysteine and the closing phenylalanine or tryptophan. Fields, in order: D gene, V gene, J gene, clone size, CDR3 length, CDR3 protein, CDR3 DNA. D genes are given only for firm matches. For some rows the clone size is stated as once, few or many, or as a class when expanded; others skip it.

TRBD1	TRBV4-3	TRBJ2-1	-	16	CASSHRGQGSYNEQFF	TGCGCCAGCAGCCATAGGGGACAGGGCTCCTACAATGAGCAGTTCTTC
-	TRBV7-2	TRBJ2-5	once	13	CASSSTGSETQYF	TGTGCCAGCAGCAGTACAGGGTCAGAGACCCAGTACTTC
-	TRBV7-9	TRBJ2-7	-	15	CASSLGRMRAYEQYF	TGTGCCAGCAGCTTAGGACGTATGAGAGCCTACGAGCAGTACTTC
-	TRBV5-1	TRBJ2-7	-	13	CASSRGQPYEQYF	TGCGCCAGCAGCCGAGGACAGCCCTACGAGCAGTACTTC
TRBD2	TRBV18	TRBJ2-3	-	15	CATTLSGGPGDTQYF	TGTGCCACCACCTTATCGGGAGGGCCTGGAGATACGCAGTATTTT
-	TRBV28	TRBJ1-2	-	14	CASTLRGRFGGYTF	TGTGCCAGCACCCTAAGGGGCAGGTTTGGCGGCTACACCTTC
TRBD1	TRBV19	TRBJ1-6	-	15	CASRSSGGANSPLHF	TGTGCCAGTAGAAGTTCAGGGGGCGCGAATTCACCCCTCCACTTT
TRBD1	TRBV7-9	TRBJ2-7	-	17	CASSLVGAGGAGYEQYF	TGTGCCAGCAGCTTAGTAGGAGCAGGGGGCGCGGGCTACGAGCAGTACTTC
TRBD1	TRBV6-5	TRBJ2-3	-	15	CASNTPGQGPDTQYF	TGTGCCAGCAATACACCGGGACAGGGTCCAGATACGCAGTATTTT
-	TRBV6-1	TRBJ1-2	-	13	CASSEGRGYGYTF	TGTGCCAGCAGTGAGGGGCGAGGGTATGGCTACACCTTC
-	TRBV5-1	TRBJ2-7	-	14	CASSLDTSSYEQYF	TGCGCCAGCAGCTTGGACACATCATCCTACGAGCAGTACTTC
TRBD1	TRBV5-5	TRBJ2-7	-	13	CASSLETGDEQYF	TGTGCCAGCAGCTTGGAGACAGGGGACGAGCAGTACTTC
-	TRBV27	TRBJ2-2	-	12	CASSFAAGELFF	TGTGCCAGCAGTTTTGCGGCCGGGGAGCTGTTTTTT
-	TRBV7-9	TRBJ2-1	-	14	CASSLAGQRHEQFF	TGTGCCAGCAGCTTAGCCGGACAGCGGCATGAGCAGTTCTTC
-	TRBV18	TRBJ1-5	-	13	CASSPDPNQPQHF	TGTGCCAGCTCACCTGACCCCAATCAGCCCCAGCATTTT
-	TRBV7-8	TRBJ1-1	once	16	CASSLILGGVNTEAFF	TGTGCCAGCAGCTTAATTCTGGGCGGGGTGAACACTGAAGCTTTCTTT
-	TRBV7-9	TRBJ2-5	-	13	CASSLAEAETQYF	TGTGCCAGCAGCTTAGCGGAGGCAGAGACCCAGTACTTC
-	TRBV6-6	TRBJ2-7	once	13	CASRDREAYEQYF	TGTGCCAGCCGCGACAGGGAGGCCTACGAGCAGTACTTC
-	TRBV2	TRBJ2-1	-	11	CASSVDNEQFF	TGTGCCAGCAGTGTCGATAATGAGCAGTTCTTC
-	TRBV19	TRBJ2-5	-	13	CASSIVREETQYF	TGTGCCAGTAGTATAGTAAGAGAGGAGACCCAGTACTTC
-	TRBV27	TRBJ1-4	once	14	CASSSSYEREKLFF	TGTGCCAGCAGTTCCTCTTATGAGAGGGAAAAACTGTTTTTT
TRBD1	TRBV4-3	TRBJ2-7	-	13	CASSLRTGREQYF	TGCGCCAGCAGCCTCCGGACAGGGCGTGAGCAGTACTTC
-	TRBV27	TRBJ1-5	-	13	CASSLMAYQPQHF	TGTGCCAGCAGTTTAATGGCTTATCAGCCCCAGCATTTT
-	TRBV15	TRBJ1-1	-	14	CATSTNKAITEAFF	TGTGCCACCAGCACCAACAAGGCAATTACTGAAGCTTTCTTT
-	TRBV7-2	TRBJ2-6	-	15	CASGEPSSGANVLTF	TGTGCCAGCGGAGAGCCAAGCTCTGGGGCCAACGTCCTGACTTTC
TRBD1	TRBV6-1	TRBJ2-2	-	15	CASSERTGGTGELFF	TGTGCCAGCAGCGAGAGGACAGGGGGGACCGGGGAGCTGTTTTTT
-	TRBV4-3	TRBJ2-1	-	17	CASSQAYDPWAYNEQFF	TGCGCCAGCAGCCAAGCCTATGACCCCTGGGCCTACAATGAGCAGTTCTTC
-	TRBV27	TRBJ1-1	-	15	CASSLSRGLNTEAFF	TGTGCCAGCAGTTTATCCCGGGGACTGAACACTGAAGCTTTCTTT
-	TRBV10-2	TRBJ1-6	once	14	CASSVEGQNSPLHF	TGCGCCAGCAGTGTCGAAGGACAAAATTCACCCCTCCACTTT
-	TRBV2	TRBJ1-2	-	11	CASSDAAGYTF	TGTGCCAGCAGTGACGCGGCTGGCTACACCTTC
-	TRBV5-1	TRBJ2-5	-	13	CASSLTDQETQYF	TGCGCCAGCAGCTTGACAGACCAAGAGACCCAGTACTTC
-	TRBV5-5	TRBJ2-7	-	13	CASSRQRTYEQYF	TGTGCCAGCAGCCGACAGAGAACCTACGAGCAGTACTTC
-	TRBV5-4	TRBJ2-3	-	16	CASSLAKSSLTDTQYF	TGTGCCAGCAGCTTGGCCAAGAGCAGTCTCACAGATACGCAGTATTTT
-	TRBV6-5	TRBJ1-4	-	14	CASRVRGGYEKLFF	TGTGCCAGCAGAGTCCGCGGCGGTTATGAAAAACTGTTTTTT
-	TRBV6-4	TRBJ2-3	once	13	CASSRAGGDTQYF	TGTGCCAGCAGCCGCGCCGGGGGAGATACGCAGTATTTT
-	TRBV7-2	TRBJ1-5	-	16	CASSTYRDASNQPQHF	TGTGCCAGCAGCACCTACAGGGATGCGAGCAATCAGCCCCAGCATTTT
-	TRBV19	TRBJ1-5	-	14	CASSLGGGGQPQHF	TGTGCCAGTAGTCTAGGCGGGGGAGGACAGCCCCAGCATTTT
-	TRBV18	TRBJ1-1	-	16	CASSPAFTDTNTEAFF	TGTGCCAGCTCACCAGCCTTTACAGATACGAACACTGAAGCTTTCTTT